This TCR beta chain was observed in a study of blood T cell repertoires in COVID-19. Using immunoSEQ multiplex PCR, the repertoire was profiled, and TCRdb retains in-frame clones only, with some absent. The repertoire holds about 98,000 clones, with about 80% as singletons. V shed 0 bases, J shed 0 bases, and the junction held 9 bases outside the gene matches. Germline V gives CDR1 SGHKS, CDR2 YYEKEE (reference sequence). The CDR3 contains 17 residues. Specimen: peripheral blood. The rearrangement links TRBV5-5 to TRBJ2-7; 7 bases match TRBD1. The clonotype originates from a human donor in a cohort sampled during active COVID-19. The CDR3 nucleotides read TGTGCCAGCAGCTTGGCGGCCGACAGGGCCCTCTCCTACGAGCAGTACTTC. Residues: CASSLAADRALSYEQYF.